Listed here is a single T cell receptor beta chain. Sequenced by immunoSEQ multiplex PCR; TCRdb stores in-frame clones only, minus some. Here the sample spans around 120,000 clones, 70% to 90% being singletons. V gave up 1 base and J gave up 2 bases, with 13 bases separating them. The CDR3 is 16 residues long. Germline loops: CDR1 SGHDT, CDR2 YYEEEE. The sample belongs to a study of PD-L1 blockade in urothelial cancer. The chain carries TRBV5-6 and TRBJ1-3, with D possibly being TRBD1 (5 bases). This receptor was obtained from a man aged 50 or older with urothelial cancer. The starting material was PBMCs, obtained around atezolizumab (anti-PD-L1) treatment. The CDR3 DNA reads TGTGCCAGCAGCTTGAAGGGCAGGGAGGCTGGAAACACCATATATTTT. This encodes CASSLKGREAGNTIYF.